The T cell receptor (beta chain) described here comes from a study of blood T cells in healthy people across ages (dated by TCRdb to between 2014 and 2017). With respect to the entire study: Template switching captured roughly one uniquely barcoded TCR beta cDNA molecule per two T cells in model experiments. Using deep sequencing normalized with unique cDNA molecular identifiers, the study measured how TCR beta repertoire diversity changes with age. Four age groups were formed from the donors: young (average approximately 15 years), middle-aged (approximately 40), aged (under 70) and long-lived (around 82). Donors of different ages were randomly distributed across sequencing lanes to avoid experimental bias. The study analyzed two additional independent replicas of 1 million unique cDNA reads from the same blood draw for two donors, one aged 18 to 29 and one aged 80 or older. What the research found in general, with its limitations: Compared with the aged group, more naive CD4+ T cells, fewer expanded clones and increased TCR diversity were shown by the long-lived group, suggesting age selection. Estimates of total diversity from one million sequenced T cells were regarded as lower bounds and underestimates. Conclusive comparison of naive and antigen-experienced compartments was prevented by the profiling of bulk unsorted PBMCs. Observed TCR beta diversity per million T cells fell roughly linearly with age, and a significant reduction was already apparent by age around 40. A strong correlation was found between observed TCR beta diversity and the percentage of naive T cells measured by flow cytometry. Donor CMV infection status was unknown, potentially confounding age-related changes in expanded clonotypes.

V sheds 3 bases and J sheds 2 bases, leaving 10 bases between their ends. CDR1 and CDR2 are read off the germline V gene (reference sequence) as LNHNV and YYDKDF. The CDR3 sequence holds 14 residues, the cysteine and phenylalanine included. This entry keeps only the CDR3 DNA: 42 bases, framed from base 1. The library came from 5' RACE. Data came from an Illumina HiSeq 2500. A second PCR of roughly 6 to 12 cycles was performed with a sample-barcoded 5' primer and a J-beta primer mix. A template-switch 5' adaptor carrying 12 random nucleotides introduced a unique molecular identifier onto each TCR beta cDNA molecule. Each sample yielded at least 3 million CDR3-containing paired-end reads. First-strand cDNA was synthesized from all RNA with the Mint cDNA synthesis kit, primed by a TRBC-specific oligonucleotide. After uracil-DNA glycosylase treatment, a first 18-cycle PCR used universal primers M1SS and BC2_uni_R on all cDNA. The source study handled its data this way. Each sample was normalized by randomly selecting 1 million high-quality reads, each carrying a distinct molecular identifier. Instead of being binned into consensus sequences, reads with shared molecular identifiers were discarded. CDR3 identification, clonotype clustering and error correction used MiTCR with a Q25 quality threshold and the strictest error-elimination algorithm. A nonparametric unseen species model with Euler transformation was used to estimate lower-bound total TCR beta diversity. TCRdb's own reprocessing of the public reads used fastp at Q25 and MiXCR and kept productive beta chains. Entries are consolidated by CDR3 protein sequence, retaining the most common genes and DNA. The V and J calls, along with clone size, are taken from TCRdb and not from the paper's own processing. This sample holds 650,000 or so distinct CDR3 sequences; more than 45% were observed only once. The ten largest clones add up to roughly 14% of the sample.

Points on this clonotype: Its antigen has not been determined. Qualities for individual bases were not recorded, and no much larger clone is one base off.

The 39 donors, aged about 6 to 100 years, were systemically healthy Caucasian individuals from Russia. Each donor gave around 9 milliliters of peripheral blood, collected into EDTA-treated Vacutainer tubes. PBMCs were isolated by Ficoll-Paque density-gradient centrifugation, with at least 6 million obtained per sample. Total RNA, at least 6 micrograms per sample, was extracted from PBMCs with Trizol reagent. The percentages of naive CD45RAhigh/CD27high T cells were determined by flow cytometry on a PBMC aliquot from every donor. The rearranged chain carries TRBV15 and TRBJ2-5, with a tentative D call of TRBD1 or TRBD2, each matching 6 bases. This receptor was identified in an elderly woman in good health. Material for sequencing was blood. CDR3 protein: CATSRRRGQETQYF. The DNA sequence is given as TGTGCCACCAGCAGGAGGAGGGGGCAAGAGACCCAGTACTTC.